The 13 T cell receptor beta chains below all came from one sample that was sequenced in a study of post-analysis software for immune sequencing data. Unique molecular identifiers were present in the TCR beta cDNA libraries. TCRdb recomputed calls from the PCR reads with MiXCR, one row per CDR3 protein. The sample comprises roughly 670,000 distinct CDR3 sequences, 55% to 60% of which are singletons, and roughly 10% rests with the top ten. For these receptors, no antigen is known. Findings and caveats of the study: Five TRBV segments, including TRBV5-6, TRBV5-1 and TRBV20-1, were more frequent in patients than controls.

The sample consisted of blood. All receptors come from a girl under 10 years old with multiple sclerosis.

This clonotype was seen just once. The chain's CDR3 is CACSSGAPDTQYF. The CDR3 DNA reads as TGTGCCTGCTCTAGCGGGGCGCCAGATACGCAGTATTTT. This chain connects TRBV6-5 to TRBJ2-3, with TRBD2 matching 9 bases. This CDR3 region has 13 residues. Per germline, CDR1 MNHEY and CDR2 SVGAGI. Trimming removed 11 bases from V and 4 bases from J; junction bases left unmatched: 7.

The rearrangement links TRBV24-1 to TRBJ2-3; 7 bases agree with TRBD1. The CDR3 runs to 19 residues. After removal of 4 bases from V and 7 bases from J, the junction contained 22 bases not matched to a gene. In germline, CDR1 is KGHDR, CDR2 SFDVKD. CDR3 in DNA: TGTGCCACCAGTGACTCCCATAATCCCTTAGGGGGCTTCCCGAATACGCAGTATTTT. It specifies CATSDSHNPLGGFPNTQYF.

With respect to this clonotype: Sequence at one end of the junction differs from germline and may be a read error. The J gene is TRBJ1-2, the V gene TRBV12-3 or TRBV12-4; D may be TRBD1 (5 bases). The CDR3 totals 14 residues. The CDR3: CASSLSGLSYGHTF. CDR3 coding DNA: TGTGCCAGCAGCTTATCAGGGTTAAGCTATGGCCACACCTTC.

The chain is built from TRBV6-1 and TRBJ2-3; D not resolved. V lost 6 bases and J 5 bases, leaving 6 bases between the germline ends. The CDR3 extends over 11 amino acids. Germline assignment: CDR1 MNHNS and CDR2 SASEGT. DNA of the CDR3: TGTGCCAGCAGGTTACAAGATACGCAGTATTTT. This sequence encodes CASRLQDTQYF.

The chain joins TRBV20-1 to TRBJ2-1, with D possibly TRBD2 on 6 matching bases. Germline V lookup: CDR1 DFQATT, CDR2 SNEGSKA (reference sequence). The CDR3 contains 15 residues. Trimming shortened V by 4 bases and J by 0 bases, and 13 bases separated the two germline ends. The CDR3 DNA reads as TGCAGTGCTAAAACGGGACTTAACTCCTACAATGAGCAGTTCTTC. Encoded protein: CSAKTGLNSYNEQFF.

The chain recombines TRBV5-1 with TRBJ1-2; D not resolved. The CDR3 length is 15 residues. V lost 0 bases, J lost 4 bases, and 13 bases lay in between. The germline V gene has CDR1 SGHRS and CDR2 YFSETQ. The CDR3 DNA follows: TGCGCCAGCAGCTTGGGAGGAGACATGATCTATGGCTACACCTTC. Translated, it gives CASSLGGDMIYGYTF.

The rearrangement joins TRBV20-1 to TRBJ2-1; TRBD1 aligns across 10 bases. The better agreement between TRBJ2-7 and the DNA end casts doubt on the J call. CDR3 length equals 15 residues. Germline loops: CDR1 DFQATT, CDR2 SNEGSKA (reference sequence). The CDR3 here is CSARRQGADYNEQYF. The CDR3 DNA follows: TGCAGTGCTAGAAGACAGGGGGCCGACTACAATGAGCAGTACTTC.

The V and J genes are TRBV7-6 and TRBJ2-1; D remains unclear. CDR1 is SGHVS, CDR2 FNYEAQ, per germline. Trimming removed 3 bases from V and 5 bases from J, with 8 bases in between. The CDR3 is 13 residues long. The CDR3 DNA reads TGTGCCAGCAGCTTTGCGCCCCACAATGAGCAGTTCTTC. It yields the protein CASSFAPHNEQFF. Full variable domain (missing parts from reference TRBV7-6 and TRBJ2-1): GAGVSQSPRYKVTKRGQDVALRCDPISGHVSLYWYRQALGQGPEFLTYFNYEAQQDKSGLPNDRFSAERPEGSISTLTIQRTEQRDSAMYRCASSFAPHNEQFFGPGTRLTVL.

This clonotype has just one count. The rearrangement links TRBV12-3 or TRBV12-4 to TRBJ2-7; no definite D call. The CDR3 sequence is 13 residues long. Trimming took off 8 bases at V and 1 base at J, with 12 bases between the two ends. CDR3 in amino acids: CASVGTTSYEQYF. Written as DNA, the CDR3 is TGTGCCAGCGTGGGTACCACTTCCTACGAGCAGTACTTC.

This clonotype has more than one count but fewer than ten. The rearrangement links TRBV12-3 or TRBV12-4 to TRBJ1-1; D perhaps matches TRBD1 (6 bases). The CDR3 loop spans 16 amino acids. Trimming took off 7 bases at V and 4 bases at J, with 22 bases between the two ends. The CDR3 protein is CASKNLGRGKGTEAFF. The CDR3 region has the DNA TGTGCCAGCAAAAATCTCGGCAGGGGTAAAGGCACTGAAGCTTTCTTT.

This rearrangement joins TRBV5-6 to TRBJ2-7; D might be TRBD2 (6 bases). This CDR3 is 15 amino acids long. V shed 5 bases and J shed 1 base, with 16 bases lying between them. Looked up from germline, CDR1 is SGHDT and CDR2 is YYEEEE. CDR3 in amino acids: CASSPRGIGSYEQYF. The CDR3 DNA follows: TGTGCCAGCAGTCCCCGCGGGATAGGGTCCTACGAGCAGTACTTC.

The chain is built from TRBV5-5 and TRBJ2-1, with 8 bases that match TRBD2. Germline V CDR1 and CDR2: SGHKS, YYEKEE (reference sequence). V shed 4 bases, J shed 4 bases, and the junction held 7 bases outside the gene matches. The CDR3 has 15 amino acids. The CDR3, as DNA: TGTGCCAGCAGCCTACAGCGGGAGTCGTACAATGAGCAGTTCTTC. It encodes CASSLQRESYNEQFF.

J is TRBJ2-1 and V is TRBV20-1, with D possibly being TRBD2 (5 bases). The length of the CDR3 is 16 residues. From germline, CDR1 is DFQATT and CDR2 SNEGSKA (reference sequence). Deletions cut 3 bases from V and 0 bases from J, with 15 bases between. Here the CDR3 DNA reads TGCAGTGCTAGGGATGGAGCGGCGCTCTCCTACAATGAGCAGTTCTTC. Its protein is CSARDGAALSYNEQFF.